The clone carrying this TCR beta chain has just a few counts. Antigen unknown. Germline V gives CDR1 LGHDT, CDR2 YNNKEL (reference sequence). Trimming cost V 4 bases and J 9 bases; bases outside gene matches: 9. This CDR3 has 15 residues. The source of the sample is a study of response to subunit inactivated influenza vaccine. The study, taken as a whole, reports: After each seasonal influenza vaccination, few new T cells are recruited, the authors suggested.

TCRdb analysed the RT-PCR reads with MiXCR anew, one entry per CDR3 protein. The table records 300,000 to 350,000 distinct CDR3 sequences, 20% to 25% of them present only once. The TCR originated in a man aged 45 to 70 who received an inactivated influenza vaccine. The chain employs TRBV3-1 and TRBJ1-6, with 7 nucleotides matching TRBD1. Sequenced here: PBMCs from blood, sampled 21 months after vaccination. CDR3 residues: CASSPTGQRSSPLHF. The DNA of the CDR3 is TGTGCCAGCAGCCCAACGGGACAGCGAAGTTCACCCCTCCACTTT.